This T cell receptor beta chain was sequenced in a study of blood T cell repertoires in COVID-19. The CDR3 runs 12 residues. The V end was cut by 4 bases, the J end by 6 bases, with 9 bases between. Germline V gives CDR1 SGHRS, CDR2 YFSETQ. In the authors' workflow: Estimated nucleated cell counts came from reference gene primer amplification. Produced via immunoSEQ multiplex PCR; TCRdb's table is partial and in-frame only. V, J and clone size are taken as reported in that table, and D and trimming were inferred from the DNA itself. The sample records 250,000 to 350,000 clones, approximately 92% being singletons. In terms of age and location, participants ranged from roughly 18 to 100 years and lived in approximately 26 US areas.

The clonotype comes from a woman between 25 and 40 years old who had recovered from COVID-19. Sequencing was performed on PBMCs or T cells enriched from blood (not recorded which). The chain couples TRBV5-1 to TRBJ2-3; D is unresolved. CDR3 in DNA: TGCGCCAGCAGCCCGACTGCCGATACGCAGTATTTT. Amino acid sequence: CASSPTADTQYF. Together with reference TRBV5-1 and TRBJ2-3, the CDR3 gives the full variable domain: KAGVTQTPRYLIKTRGQQVTLSCSPISGHRSVSWYQQTPGQGLQFLFEYFSETQRNKGNFPGRFSGRQFSNSRSEMNVSTLELGDSALYLCASSPTADTQYFGPGTRLTVL.